Below are 30 T cell receptor beta chains sequenced from a single sample in a study of control samples from healthy donors and cancer patients (dated by TCRdb to 2018 to 2020). Libraries came from the immunoSEQ multiplex PCR assay. The clones in this table, taken by TCRdb from immuneACCESS, are in-frame only. Not every clone is retained; where verified, under half of the shortfall comes from an unresolved V gene, and the cause of the rest is unknown. The sample table contains 160,000 or so clones; only one count was recorded for over 90% of them. Around 2.2% of the sample lies in the top ten. Source material: blood. All receptors come from a man aged 45 to 65 in good health.

The chain recombines TRBV28 with TRBJ2-2; D gene ambiguous. The CDR3 covers 15 residues. Germline loops: CDR1 MDHEN, CDR2 SYDVKM. V was pared by 4 bases and J by 5 bases, with 14 bases between. The CDR3 coding sequence is TGTGCCAGCAGTTCAGGTCAGGTTATTACCGGGGAGCTGTTTTTT. This encodes CASSSGQVITGELFF.

The chain joins TRBV19 to TRBJ2-7; TRBD1 might be the D (6 bases). Trimming pared 3 bases from V and 0 bases from J, leaving 12 bases between. Germline CDR1 reads LNHDA; CDR2 reads SQIVND (reference sequence). The CDR3 has 15 residues. The CDR3 nucleotides are TGTGCCAGTAGTATCACAGGGAAAAGCTCCTACGAGCAGTACTTC. It specifies CASSITGKSSYEQYF. The full variable domain, its missing parts supplied by reference TRBV19 and TRBJ2-7, is DGGITQSPKYLFRKEGQNVTLSCEQNLNHDAMYWYRQDPGQGLRLIYYSQIVNDFQKGDIAEGYSVSREKKESFPLTVTSAQKNPTAFYLCASSITGKSSYEQYFGPGTRLTVT.

The chain links TRBV6-5 to TRBJ2-7; D might be TRBD2 (5 bases). In germline, CDR1 is MNHEY, CDR2 SVGAGI. CDR3 length: 15 amino acids. The V end was cut by 2 bases, the J end by 2 bases, with 13 bases between. Here the CDR3 DNA reads TGTGCCAGCAGTTACAGCGGTGTTCGCGCCTACGAGCAGTACTTC. It codes for CASSYSGVRAYEQYF.

V is TRBV25-1 and J is TRBJ1-4; 7 nucleotides agree with TRBD1. Looked up from germline, CDR1 is MGHDK and CDR2 is SYGVNS. J was trimmed by 8 bases and V by 7 bases; bases with no gene match: 10. CDR3 length equals 14 residues. In DNA form, the CDR3 reads TGTGCCAGCAAGGAGACAGGGTCTGGCGAAAAACTGTTTTTT. This codes for CASKETGSGEKLFF.

CDR3 loop: CASSYRLAGDQYEQYF. CDR3 sequence (DNA): TGTGCCAGCAGTTACAGGCTAGCGGGAGACCAATACGAGCAGTACTTC. V gene TRBV6-6 combines with J gene TRBJ2-7, with 10 bases lining up with TRBD2. The CDR3 loop spans 16 amino acids. Looked up from germline, CDR1 is MNHNY and CDR2 is SVGAGI (reference sequence). V lost 2 bases to trimming and J lost 4 bases; unmatched junction nucleotides: 8.

The chain uses TRBV12-3 or TRBV12-4 and TRBJ2-5; no definite D call. V was clipped by 3 bases and J by 2 bases, with 4 bases between them. The CDR3 extends over 12 amino acids. The CDR3 here is CASSFGQETQYF. The DNA for the CDR3 is TGTGCCAGCAGTTTCGGTCAAGAGACCCAGTACTTC.

This clone has more than one count but fewer than ten. This chain links TRBV5-1 with TRBJ2-1; 13 nucleotides agree with TRBD2. Germline lookup yields CDR1 SGHRS and CDR2 YFSETQ. The CDR3 spans 17 residues. Losses at the gene ends were 3 bases for V and 4 bases for J; bases not matched to a gene: 7. For the CDR3, the DNA is TGCGCCAGCAGCTATCTAGGACTAGCGGGAGTTTACAATGAGCAGTTCTTC. Protein sequence: CASSYLGLAGVYNEQFF.

The rearrangement links TRBV6-5 to TRBJ1-4; D might be TRBD1 (6 bases). Per germline, CDR1 MNHEY and CDR2 SVGAGI. This CDR3 comprises 14 residues. The V gene lost 4 bases and the J gene lost 8 bases, with 14 bases spanning the gap. CDR3 nucleotides: TGTGCCAGCAGTTCGGGGGCGCCGGGGGAAAAACTGTTTTTT. The encoded protein is CASSSGAPGEKLFF.

The CDR3 DNA is TGTGCCAGCAGATTCGGACTAGCGGGAATAGGAGAGCAGTACTTC. This codes for CASRFGLAGIGEQYF. The chain carries TRBV3-1 (or the pseudogene TRBV3-2) and TRBJ2-7; TRBD2 aligns across 12 bases. The CDR3 has 15 amino acids. The trim removed 6 bases at V and 7 bases at J, leaving 10 bases unmatched. Germline loops: CDR1 LGHDT, CDR2 YNNKEL (reference sequence).

V is TRBV11-2 and J is TRBJ2-5; possible D gene TRBD1, 5 bases. The CDR3 contains 14 residues. Trimming stripped 0 bases from V and 5 bases from J, with 10 bases between. Germline values: CDR1 SGHAT, CDR2 FQNNGV. The CDR3 DNA follows: TGTGCCAGCAGCTTAGATCAAGGGGCCGAGACCCAGTACTTC. Its protein product is CASSLDQGAETQYF. Filled out from reference TRBV11-2 and TRBJ2-5, the complete variable domain reads EAGVAQSPRYKIIEKRQSVAFWCNPISGHATLYWYQQILGQGPKLLIQFQNNGVVDDSQLPKDRFSAERLKGVDSTLKIQPAKLEDSAVYLCASSLDQGAETQYFGPGTRLLVL.

The V and J genes are TRBV4-2 and TRBJ2-3; 7 bases are shared with TRBD2. The CDR3 covers 15 residues. J was trimmed by 0 bases and V by 1 base; bases with no gene match: 1. CDR1 and CDR2 (germline): LGHNA, YNFKEQ. CDR3 DNA: TGTGCCAGCAGCCAAGTCGGGGGGAGCACAGATACGCAGTATTTT. Translated: CASSQVGGSTDTQYF.

V gene TRBV11-2 combines with J gene TRBJ2-1; 11 bases align to TRBD2. V lost 1 base and J lost 4; bases outside the gene matches: 0. This CDR3 spans 15 amino acids. From germline, CDR1 is SGHAT and CDR2 FQNNGV. The CDR3 is CASSLGLAGYNEQFF. For the CDR3, the DNA is TGTGCCAGCAGCTTAGGACTAGCGGGGTACAATGAGCAGTTCTTC.

The genes are TRBV15 and TRBJ1-2; D is possibly TRBD1 (6 bases). The CDR3 is 14 residues long. Trimming pared 4 bases from V and 2 bases from J, leaving 11 bases between. The V gene's germline CDR1 is LNHNV and CDR2 YYDKDF (reference sequence). CDR3 loop: CATSKDRINYGYTF. The CDR3 coding sequence is TGTGCCACCAGCAAGGACAGAATAAACTATGGCTACACCTTC. Full variable domain (outside the CDR3, taken from reference TRBV15 and TRBJ1-2): DAMVIQNPRYQVTQFGKPVTLSCSQTLNHNVMYWYQQKSSQAPKLLFHYYDKDFNNEADTPDNFQSRRPNTSFCFLDIRSPGLGDTAMYLCATSKDRINYGYTFGSGTRLTVV.

This clone has only a few counts. The chain joins TRBV10-2 to TRBJ2-7; D is perhaps TRBD1 (5 bases). The CDR3 has 13 amino acids. The V and J ends lost 6 bases and 2 bases respectively, with 11 bases between them. Germline V lookup: CDR1 WSHSY, CDR2 SAAADI. The CDR3 DNA follows: TGCGCCAGCAGCCCCGACAGAGCCTACGAGCAGTACTTC. Its protein is CASSPDRAYEQYF.

This chain uses TRBV3-1 (or the pseudogene TRBV3-2) with TRBJ2-7, with 10 nucleotides matching TRBD2. Germline CDR1 is LGHDT and CDR2 is YNNKEL (reference sequence). The CDR3 runs to 15 residues. Trimming took 4 bases from V and 1 from J; bases not matched to a gene: 4. The CDR3 loop reads CASSRRLAGSYEQYF. In DNA, the CDR3 is TGTGCCAGCAGCCGGAGACTAGCGGGTTCCTACGAGCAGTACTTC.

The chain combines TRBV28 with TRBJ1-2; the match to TRBD1 covers 7 bases. Germline V gene lookup returns CDR1 MDHEN and CDR2 SYDVKM. This CDR3 has 15 amino acids. J gave up 4 bases and V 3 bases, and 8 bases lay outside the gene matches. As DNA, the CDR3 is TGTGCCAGCAGTTTCGCACAGGGGAATAGCTATGGCTACACCTTC. It translates to CASSFAQGNSYGYTF.

This clone has a handful of counts. This sequence joins TRBV20-1 and TRBJ1-6; 8 nucleotides line up with TRBD1. CDR3 length equals 15 residues. The junction had 10 bases not matched to a gene; V was cut back by 3 bases and J by 9 bases. Germline lookup yields CDR1 DFQATT and CDR2 SNEGSKA (reference sequence). Here the CDR3 DNA reads TGCAGTGCTAGTCCAGGACAGGGTTTGGCTTCACCCCTCCACTTT. Its translation: CSASPGQGLASPLHF.

The J gene is TRBJ2-1, the V gene TRBV7-9; TRBD2 matches 12 bases. V gave up 5 bases and J gave up 1 base; unmatched junction bases: 6. Germline values: CDR1 SEHNR, CDR2 FQNEAQ (reference sequence). This CDR3 has 17 residues. As DNA, the CDR3 is TGTGCCAGCAGCCTCCGGACTAGCGGGGAATCCTACAATGAGCAGTTCTTC. The encoded protein is CASSLRTSGESYNEQFF.

This clone was seen once. The CDR3 coding sequence is TGTGCCAGCAGCCCCGGGACTAGCGGGTATACTAGCACAGATACGCAGTATTTT. It yields the protein CASSPGTSGYTSTDTQYF. This chain links TRBV4-2 with TRBJ2-3; 12 positions agree with TRBD2. Germline CDR1 reads LGHNA; CDR2 reads YNFKEQ. The junction had 8 bases not matched to a gene; V was cut back by 4 bases and J by 0 bases. The CDR3 extends over 18 amino acids.

V usage is TRBV7-9 and J usage is TRBJ1-5, with D hard to call. The germline gives CDR1 SEHNR, CDR2 FQNEAQ (reference sequence). V was pared by 2 bases and J by 4 bases, with 9 bases between. The CDR3 runs to 14 residues. CDR3 nucleotide sequence: TGTGCCAGCAGCTTATTAGGGCGGAATCAGCCCCAGCATTTT. Amino acid sequence: CASSLLGRNQPQHF.

The CDR3: CASSPGGAEAFF. CDR3 nucleotide sequence: TGTGCCAGCAGCCCGGGCGGGGCTGAAGCTTTCTTT. This chain joins TRBV7-9 and TRBJ1-1; the D is unclear. CDR1 and CDR2 (germline): SEHNR, FQNEAQ (reference sequence). V was pared by 5 bases and J by 6 bases, with 10 bases between. This CDR3 spans 12 amino acids.

This clone showed up just once. The chain couples TRBV5-1 to TRBJ2-5; D is uncertain. Germline CDR1 and CDR2: SGHRS and YFSETQ. CDR3 length: 13 residues. Deletions cut 4 bases from V and 1 base from J, with 8 bases between. The CDR3 region has the DNA TGCGCCAGCAGCGGGTCCCCCCAAGAGACCCAGTACTTC. This encodes CASSGSPQETQYF. Complete variable domain (other parts from reference TRBV5-1 and TRBJ2-5): KAGVTQTPRYLIKTRGQQVTLSCSPISGHRSVSWYQQTPGQGLQFLFEYFSETQRNKGNFPGRFSGRQFSNSRSEMNVSTLELGDSALYLCASSGSPQETQYFGPGTRLLVL.

This sequence joins TRBV30 and TRBJ2-1, with TRBD2 matching 9 bases. Germline V lookup: CDR1 GTSNPN, CDR2 SVGIG (reference sequence). This CDR3 spans 16 amino acids. The V and J ends lost 0 bases and 4 bases, in that order; junction bases with no gene match: 7. The chain's CDR3 is CAWSVRGLAFYNEQFF. DNA of the CDR3: TGTGCCTGGAGTGTACGCGGACTAGCGTTTTACAATGAGCAGTTCTTC.

This chain links TRBV4-1 with TRBJ2-2, with TRBD2 as a possible D gene (5 bases). Germline CDR1 reads MGHRA; CDR2 reads YSYEKL. V was trimmed by 0 bases and J by 4 bases, leaving 12 bases between them. CDR3 size: 16 residues. The DNA of the CDR3 is TGCGCCAGCAGCCAAGAAAGTGGGAGACCCACCGGGGAGCTGTTTTTT. This encodes CASSQESGRPTGELFF.

The chain recombines TRBV18 with TRBJ2-7; tentative D call: TRBD2 (5 bases). V was clipped by 5 bases and J by 7 bases, with 15 bases between them. This CDR3 is 13 amino acids long. Germline CDR1 and CDR2: KGHSH and LQKENI. The CDR3 nucleotides are TGTGCCAGCTCAGAGGCGCGGGTTTTGGAGCAGTACTTC. This encodes CASSEARVLEQYF.

This clone is a singleton in its sample. The CDR3 is CVSSIGTGGYEQYF. CDR3 DNA sequence: TGTGTCTCGTCGATCGGGACAGGGGGCTACGAGCAGTACTTC. This chain joins TRBV6-6 and TRBJ2-7, with TRBD1 identical over 11 bases. Looked up from germline, CDR1 is MNHNY and CDR2 is SVGAGI (reference sequence). The CDR3 runs to 14 residues.

J is TRBJ2-2 and V is TRBV25-1; D call uncertain. Between the trimmed V and J ends, which lost 6 bases and 7 bases, there was a span of 12 bases. Per the germline V gene, CDR1 is MGHDK and CDR2 is SYGVNS. CDR3 length: 13 amino acids. The CDR3 spells CASSADEIGELFF. The CDR3 DNA is TGTGCCAGCAGCGCCGACGAGATCGGGGAGCTGTTTTTT.

This chain links TRBV6-1 with TRBJ1-1, with D perhaps TRBD1 (5 bases). Per the germline V gene, CDR1 is MNHNS and CDR2 is SASEGT. The CDR3 runs to 15 residues. V gave up 1 base and J gave up 5 bases, with 14 bases separating them. The CDR3 nucleotides are TGTGCCAGCAGTGAAGGTAAGGGGAGGAGGACTGAAGCTTTCTTT. It translates to CASSEGKGRRTEAFF.

Only one count was recorded for this clone. CDR3 DNA: TGTGCCAGCAGTTTGGGGACAGGGGCCCTCACAGATACGCAGTATTTT. It codes for CASSLGTGALTDTQYF. This chain links TRBV27 with TRBJ2-3, with 10 nucleotides matching TRBD1. Germline V CDR1 and CDR2: MNHEY, SMNVEV (reference sequence). V dropped 3 bases and J dropped 2; count of bases not matched to a gene: 5. CDR3 length equals 16 residues.

The V gene is TRBV11-1, the J gene TRBJ2-2, with 9 bases aligning to TRBD2. This CDR3 contains 16 residues. V dropped 2 bases and J dropped 1; count of bases not matched to a gene: 2. Germline CDR1 is SGHAT and CDR2 is FQDESV (reference sequence). The CDR3 region has the DNA TGTGCCAGCAGCTTACTAGCGGGGCAGAACACCGGGGAGCTGTTTTTT. This encodes CASSLLAGQNTGELFF.